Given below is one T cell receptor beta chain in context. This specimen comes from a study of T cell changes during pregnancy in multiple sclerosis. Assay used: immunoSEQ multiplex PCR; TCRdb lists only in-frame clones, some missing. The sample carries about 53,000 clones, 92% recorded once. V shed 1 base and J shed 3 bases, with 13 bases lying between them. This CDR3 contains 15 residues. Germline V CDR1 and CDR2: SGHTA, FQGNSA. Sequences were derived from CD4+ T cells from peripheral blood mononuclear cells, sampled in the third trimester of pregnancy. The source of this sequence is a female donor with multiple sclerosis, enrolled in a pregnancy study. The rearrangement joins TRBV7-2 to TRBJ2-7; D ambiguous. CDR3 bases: TGTGCCAGCAGCTTAGATGGTAGCTTAGTCTACGAGCAGTACTTC. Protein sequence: CASSLDGSLVYEQYF.